A single sample is the source of the 27 T cell receptor beta chains below, sequenced in a study of Graves' ophthalmopathy and Graves' hyperthyroidism. The sequenced template was RNA, covering the TCR beta CDR3 region. Investigators did first-round RT-PCR with HTBI primers, then second-round multiplex PCR. MiXCR, applied by TCRdb to the multiplex PCR reads, yields one record per CDR3 protein. The data hold approximately 160,000 distinct CDR3 sequences, with under 45% observed a single time. Sequencing was carried out using peripheral blood. The receptors derive from a man in his thirties or forties with Graves' ophthalmopathy.

This clonotype was detected ten times or more. This chain links TRBV19 with TRBJ2-7; 8 nucleotides align to TRBD2. Trimming at V came to 4 bases and at J to 6 bases, leaving 14 bases not matched to a gene. CDR3 length equals 16 residues. Germline CDR1 reads LNHDA; CDR2 reads SQIVND (reference sequence). The CDR3 protein is CASSTPTGGRNSEQYF. CDR3 sequence (DNA): TGTGCCAGTAGTACCCCCACGGGGGGGCGGAACTCCGAGCAGTACTTC. Full variable domain (missing parts from reference TRBV19 and TRBJ2-7): DGGITQSPKYLFRKEGQNVTLSCEQNLNHDAMYWYRQDPGQGLRLIYYSQIVNDFQKGDIAEGYSVSREKKESFPLTVTSAQKNPTAFYLCASSTPTGGRNSEQYFGPGTRLTVT.

The chain is built from TRBV2 and TRBJ2-7, with 8 bases fitting TRBD1. CDR1 SNHLY and CDR2 FYNNEI come from the germline V gene. Germline trimming cut 11 bases from V and 6 bases from J; bases unmatched to any gene: 12. The CDR3 is 13 residues long. The CDR3 is CAGKTGEVGEQYF. Written as DNA, the CDR3 is TGTGCCGGAAAGACAGGGGAAGTAGGCGAGCAGTACTTC.

This clonotype was observed at least ten times. The chain employs TRBV28 and TRBJ1-1; D is ambiguous. V was clipped by 1 base and J by 2 bases, with 2 bases between them. The CDR3 extends over 12 amino acids. Germline CDR1 and CDR2: MDHEN and SYDVKM. The CDR3 loop reads CASSLYNTEAFF. CDR3 DNA: TGTGCCAGCAGTTTATATAACACTGAAGCTTTCTTT.

V and J are TRBV11-2 and TRBJ1-1, with unresolved D. V was pared by 5 bases and J by 0 bases, with 25 bases between. Germline V gene sequence: CDR1 SGHAT, CDR2 FQNNGV. The length of the CDR3 is 19 residues. The DNA of the CDR3 is TGTGCCAGCAGCCCTACGAGGCGGGCAGAGCTACTCATGAACACTGAAGCTTTCTTT. It encodes CASSPTRRAELLMNTEAFF.

V and J are TRBV10-3 and TRBJ1-3, with D tentatively TRBD1 (5 bases). Trimming pared 2 bases from V and 7 bases from J, leaving 12 bases between. CDR1 is ENHRY, CDR2 SYGVKD, per germline. The CDR3 has 14 residues. The CDR3 reads CAISEPDSFNTIYF. In nucleotides, the CDR3 is TGTGCCATCAGTGAGCCCGACAGTTTTAACACCATATATTTT.

The chain couples TRBV28 to TRBJ2-7; D unclear. Germline-derived CDR1 and CDR2 are MDHEN and SYDVKM. CDR3 size: 13 residues. Trimming stripped 6 bases from V and 1 base from J, with 10 bases between. The CDR3 sequence is CASSSLGSYEQYF. The CDR3 DNA reads as TGTGCCAGCAGCTCCCTTGGGTCCTACGAGCAGTACTTC.

This clonotype was seen ten or more times. The chain employs TRBV6-5 and TRBJ1-1, with D possibly being TRBD1 (5 bases). Germline V CDR1 and CDR2: MNHEY, SVGAGI. The length of the CDR3 is 15 residues. Trimming removed 4 bases at V and 4 bases at J, with 16 bases between. The CDR3 region is CASSSPGGGGTEAFF. For the CDR3, the DNA is TGTGCCAGCAGTTCGCCTGGGGGGGGAGGCACTGAAGCTTTCTTT.

This clonotype was seen repeatedly, ten times or more. The chain links TRBV20-1 to TRBJ1-2, with 8 bases fitting TRBD1. The length of the CDR3 is 16 residues. From germline, CDR1 is DFQATT and CDR2 SNEGSKA (reference sequence). J lost 4 bases, V lost 0 bases, and 10 bases had no gene match. CDR3 protein: CSARDSRGLTGYGYTF. The DNA of the CDR3 is TGCAGTGCTAGAGATAGCAGGGGGCTAACGGGCTATGGCTACACCTTC.

V usage is TRBV19 and J usage is TRBJ2-5, with 9 nucleotides matching TRBD2. Germline V gene lookup returns CDR1 LNHDA and CDR2 SQIVND (reference sequence). The CDR3 is 18 residues long. The V gene end was trimmed by 5 bases and the J gene end by 5 bases; junction bases not matched to a gene: 18. The CDR3 here is CASSPLAGTVAGVETQYF. CDR3 bases: TGTGCCAGTAGTCCGCTGGCAGGGACGGTAGCGGGAGTTGAGACCCAGTACTTC.

V usage is TRBV20-1 and J usage is TRBJ2-5, with TRBD2 as a possible D gene (5 bases). Germline V lookup: CDR1 DFQATT, CDR2 SNEGSKA (reference sequence). The germline V and J ends were trimmed by 6 bases and 4 bases, with 15 bases remaining between them. The CDR3 has 13 residues. The CDR3 DNA reads as TGCAGTGCCGGCGGTATGGCGGGAGAGACCCAGTACTTC. Translating gives CSAGGMAGETQYF.

This clonotype was picked up a small number of times. In nucleotides, the CDR3 is TGTGCCAGCAGTTTCCCACAGAGACCGAACACCGGGGAGCTGTTTTTT. Encoded protein: CASSFPQRPNTGELFF. The chain links TRBV12-3 or TRBV12-4 to TRBJ2-2, with no clear D. The CDR3 consists of 16 residues. V was clipped by 3 bases and J by 0 bases, with 11 bases between them.

This clonotype occurred many times. The rearrangement joins TRBV7-2 to TRBJ2-5; D call uncertain. Trimming stripped 3 bases from V and 4 bases from J, with 12 bases between. The CDR3 loop spans 14 amino acids. In germline, CDR1 is SGHTA, CDR2 FQGNSA. DNA of the CDR3: TGTGCCAGCAGCTTGAGCCGGTGGACAGAGACCCAGTACTTC. Protein product: CASSLSRWTETQYF.

The genes are TRBV6-1 and TRBJ1-1, with D unclear. This CDR3 spans 13 amino acids. Germline loops: CDR1 MNHNS, CDR2 SASEGT. Trimming shortened V by 6 bases and J by 1 base, and 9 bases separated the two germline ends. The CDR3 spells CASRDMSNTEAFF. The DNA for the CDR3 is TGTGCCAGCAGAGACATGTCGAACACTGAAGCTTTCTTT.

CDR3 DNA sequence: TGTGCCAGCAGTTCCCTAGCGGACTCCTACGAGCAGTACTTC. This translates into CASSSLADSYEQYF. This chain connects TRBV6-2 or TRBV6-3 to TRBJ2-7, with 7 positions matching TRBD2. Trimming removed 4 bases from V and 0 bases from J; junction bases left unmatched: 3. CDR1 is MNHEY and CDR2 is SVGEGT in the germline V gene. This CDR3 has 14 residues.

The chain employs TRBV20-1 and TRBJ2-5; D unclear. CDR3 length equals 16 residues. Per germline, CDR1 DFQATT and CDR2 SNEGSKA (reference sequence). V was clipped by 2 bases and J by 2 bases, with 18 bases between them. CDR3 region: CSARIAWRHGQETQYF. CDR3 DNA sequence: TGCAGTGCTAGAATAGCTTGGCGCCATGGGCAAGAGACCCAGTACTTC.

This clonotype was observed at least ten times. The genes are TRBV13 and TRBJ2-7, with a tentative D call TRBD1 (5 bases). The germline gives CDR1 PRHDT, CDR2 FYEKMQ (reference sequence). CDR3 length equals 15 residues. V was shortened by 5 bases and J by 3 bases, with 17 bases between the two germline ends. The CDR3 DNA follows: TGTGCCAGCAGCGTCAGGACAAATGGGAACTACGAGCAGTACTTC. Translating it yields CASSVRTNGNYEQYF.

In this sample, this clonotype turned up many times. This chain uses TRBV6-2 or TRBV6-3 with TRBJ2-7; maybe TRBD2 (6 bases). The CDR3 has 13 amino acids. Trimming took 0 bases from V and 10 from J, leaving 13 bases between them. Germline-derived CDR1 and CDR2 are MNHEY and SVGEGT. The CDR3 loop reads CASSYSLAPLQYF. CDR3 sequence (DNA): TGTGCCAGCAGTTACTCACTAGCTCCACTACAGTACTTC.

The chain carries TRBV6-2 or TRBV6-3 and TRBJ2-7; tentatively, D is TRBD1 or TRBD2 (5 bases each). The V end lost 5 bases, the J end lost 2 bases, and 13 bases lay between the germline ends. This CDR3 spans 14 amino acids. From germline, CDR1 is MNHEY and CDR2 SVGEGT. This CDR3 reads CASSPRVGPYEQYF. CDR3 DNA: TGTGCCAGCAGTCCCCGGGTGGGACCCTACGAGCAGTACTTC.

The chain has TRBV19 and TRBJ2-5, with a tentative D call TRBD2 (6 bases). Germline V lookup: CDR1 LNHDA, CDR2 SQIVND (reference sequence). This CDR3 is 13 amino acids long. Trimming cost V 6 bases and J 5 bases, with 13 bases left between them. CDR3 sequence: CASSPTSWETQYF. In nucleotides, the CDR3 is TGTGCCAGTAGCCCGACTAGTTGGGAGACCCAGTACTTC.

V and J are TRBV20-1 and TRBJ2-5; D might be TRBD1 (6 bases). CDR3 length: 13 residues. Per germline, CDR1 DFQATT and CDR2 SNEGSKA (reference sequence). The ends were cut back, 5 bases at V and 2 bases at J, with 12 bases in the middle. The CDR3 is CSASGTSQETQYF. Here the CDR3 DNA reads TGCAGTGCTTCCGGGACATCACAAGAGACCCAGTACTTC.

This clonotype was recorded many times. CDR3 nucleotide sequence: TGTGCCAGCAGTTCCGGGGGACAGGGGTTACATCAGCCCCAGCATTTT. Its protein product is CASSSGGQGLHQPQHF. V gene TRBV12-3 or TRBV12-4 combines with J gene TRBJ1-5, with 10 positions matching TRBD1. V trimming: 4 bases; J trimming: 5 bases; junction bases outside the gene matches: 8. The CDR3 has 16 amino acids.

Ten or more counts support this clonotype. The chain joins TRBV10-3 to TRBJ2-5; perhaps TRBD1 as D (5 bases). The V end lost 10 bases, the J end lost 2 bases, and 14 bases lay between the germline ends. Germline loops: CDR1 ENHRY, CDR2 SYGVKD. The CDR3 loop spans 13 amino acids. CDR3 in amino acids: CATQARQQETQYF. The CDR3 bases are TGTGCCACCCAGGCTAGACAGCAAGAGACCCAGTACTTC.

The rearrangement links TRBV6-2 or TRBV6-3 to TRBJ1-1; a possible D gene is TRBD1 (5 bases). Germline V CDR1 and CDR2: MNHEY, SVGEGT. The CDR3 runs 11 residues. V was shortened by 2 bases and J by 10 bases, with 8 bases between the two germline ends. This CDR3 reads CASSYGARAFF. For the CDR3, the DNA is TGTGCCAGCAGTTACGGGGCTAGAGCTTTCTTT.

This clonotype has ten or more counts. The V and J genes are TRBV12-3 or TRBV12-4 and TRBJ2-7; D gene uncertain. V lost 0 bases to trimming and J lost 2 bases, with 8 bases between them. This CDR3 region has 14 residues. CDR3 DNA: TGTGCCAGCAGTTTAGCGCCGGGTCCCTACGAGCAGTACTTC. Translated, it gives CASSLAPGPYEQYF.

There are many counts of this clonotype. The chain links TRBV4-1 to TRBJ2-7; 7 nucleotides match TRBD2. The CDR3 extends over 15 amino acids. Germline trimming cut 1 base from V and 0 bases from J; bases unmatched to any gene: 3. Germline lookup yields CDR1 MGHRA and CDR2 YSYEKL. The CDR3 protein is CASSQGSGNSYEQYF. CDR3 nucleotides: TGCGCCAGCAGCCAAGGAAGCGGGAACTCCTACGAGCAGTACTTC.

The table lists this clonotype with many counts. V and J are TRBV4-2 and TRBJ2-7, with TRBD2 identical over 8 bases. Germline-derived CDR1 and CDR2 are LGHNA and YNFKEQ. After removal of 0 bases from V and 0 bases from J, the junction contained 4 bases not matched to a gene. The CDR3 sequence is 16 residues long. CDR3 in amino acids: CASSQEVAGTSYEQYF. DNA for the CDR3: TGTGCCAGCAGCCAAGAAGTAGCGGGAACCTCCTACGAGCAGTACTTC.

This clonotype was recorded many times. This chain links TRBV12-3 or TRBV12-4 with TRBJ2-5; D is ambiguous. The CDR3 runs 15 residues. Trimming cost V 0 bases and J 7 bases, with 15 bases left between them. The CDR3 sequence: CASSLARPPLGTQYF. CDR3 coding DNA: TGTGCCAGCAGTTTAGCGCGGCCCCCCCTTGGGACCCAGTACTTC.